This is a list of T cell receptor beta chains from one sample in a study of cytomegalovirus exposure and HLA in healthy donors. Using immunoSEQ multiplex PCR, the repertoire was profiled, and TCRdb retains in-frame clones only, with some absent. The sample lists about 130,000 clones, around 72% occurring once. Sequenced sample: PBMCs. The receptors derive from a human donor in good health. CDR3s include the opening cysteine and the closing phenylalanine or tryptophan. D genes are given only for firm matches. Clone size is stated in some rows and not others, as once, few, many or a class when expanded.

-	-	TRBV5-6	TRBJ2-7	TGTGCCAGCAGCTTGGAGGGGCTGGCCTACGAGCAGTACTTC	CASSLEGLAYEQYF
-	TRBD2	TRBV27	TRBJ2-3	TGTGCCAGCCGGGGGTGGTCTAGCGGGGGCCGCACAGATACGCAGTATTTT	CASRGWSSGGRTDTQYF
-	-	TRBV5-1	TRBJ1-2	TGCGCCAGCAGCTTCGGGACACAAACTAACTATGGCTACACCTTC	CASSFGTQTNYGYTF
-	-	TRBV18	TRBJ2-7	TGTGCCAGCTCACCAACACAATCCTACGAGCAGTACTTC	CASSPTQSYEQYF
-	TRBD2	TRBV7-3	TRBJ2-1	TGTTCCAGCAGCTCCTTAGCGGGCCTCTCCTACAATGAGCAGTTCTTC	CSSSSLAGLSYNEQFF
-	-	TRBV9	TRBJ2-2	TGTGCCAGCAGCGTAGGCCCCGGGGGCACCGGGGAGCTGTTTTTT	CASSVGPGGTGELFF
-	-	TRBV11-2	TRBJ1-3	TGTGCCAGCAGCTTAGAGCCGGGTCACACCATATATTTT	CASSLEPGHTIYF
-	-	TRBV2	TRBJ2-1	TGTGCCGGCCGGGGGACGAACTACAATGAGCAGTTCTTC	CAGRGTNYNEQFF
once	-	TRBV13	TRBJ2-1	TGTGCCAGCAGCGCCCCCAGTGCCACTGAGCAGTTCTTC	CASSAPSATEQFF
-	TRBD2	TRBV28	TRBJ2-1	TGTGCCAGCAAAACAGTCTCTAGCGGGAGGGCCACAAATGAGCAGTTCTTC	CASKTVSSGRATNEQFF
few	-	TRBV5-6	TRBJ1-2	TGTGCCAGCAGCTTGGGGGCAGGGAATTACTATGGCTACACCTTC	CASSLGAGNYYGYTF
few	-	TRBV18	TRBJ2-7	TGTGCCAGCTCACTTCGGGGTTACGAGCAGTACTTC	CASSLRGYEQYF
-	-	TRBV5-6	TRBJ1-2	TGTGCCAGCAGCTTTGGGGGGGAGAATGGCTACACCTTC	CASSFGGENGYTF
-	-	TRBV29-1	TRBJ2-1	TGCAGCGTGCGAATGCGTGGCTCCTACAATGAGCAGTTCTTC	CSVRMRGSYNEQFF